One sample yielded the 15 T cell receptor beta chains listed below, sequenced in a study of blood T cells in healthy people across ages (dated by TCRdb to between 2014 and 2016). Receptor amplification or capture employed 5' RACE. TCRdb names Illumina HiSeq 2500 as the instrument used. A second PCR of about 7 to 12 cycles was run with a J-beta primer mix and a sample-barcoded 5' primer. TCRdb reworked the public reads: Q25 trimming with fastp, MiXCR clone assembly, productive beta chains retained. Each CDR3 protein appears once, grouped with its most common genes and DNA. This sample holds roughly 800,000 distinct CDR3 sequences; roughly 60% were observed only once. Jointly, the top ten make up approximately 20% of the sample. Specimen: blood. All receptors come from a man aged 30 to 45 in good health.

This rearrangement joins TRBV3-1 to TRBJ1-4; D unclear. Trimming removed 1 base at V and 7 bases at J, with 19 bases between. The CDR3 length is 17 residues. Germline values: CDR1 LGHDT, CDR2 YNNKEL (reference sequence). The DNA for the CDR3 is TGTGCCAGCAGCCAAGGCCCCAGAGGCGGAAGGAGTGAAAAACTGTTTTTT. It is translated as CASSQGPRGGRSEKLFF.

The chain recombines TRBV10-3 with TRBJ2-1; the match to TRBD2 covers 9 bases. V was pared by 6 bases and J by 8 bases, with 14 bases of the junction left unmatched. Germline V gives CDR1 ENHRY, CDR2 SYGVKD. The CDR3 has 16 residues. As DNA, the CDR3 is TGTGCCATCAGGACCGCCGGGGCGGGAGGGCCCCATGAGCAGTTCTTC. Its protein product is CAIRTAGAGGPHEQFF.

This clonotype has a single count. The chain combines TRBV3-1 with TRBJ2-1; 7 bases are shared with TRBD1. The length of the CDR3 is 16 residues. The V and J ends lost 1 base and 8 bases, in that order; junction bases with no gene match: 11. The germline V gene has CDR1 LGHDT and CDR2 YNNKEL (reference sequence). CDR3 nucleotides: TGTGCCAGCAGCCAAGTTGGAGGACAGGTCCCCCATGAGCAGTTCTTC. This translates into CASSQVGGQVPHEQFF.

The V and J genes are TRBV25-1 and TRBJ2-1, with 8 bases lining up with TRBD2. CDR1 and CDR2 from the germline V gene are MGHDK and SYGVNS. The length of the CDR3 is 17 residues. With V trimmed by 0 bases and J by 5 bases, 9 bases remained unmatched. CDR3: CASSEYGLAGIHNEQFF. The CDR3 region has the DNA TGTGCCAGCAGTGAATATGGCTTAGCGGGGATCCACAATGAGCAGTTCTTC.

CDR3 amino acids: CASSRWGDSGIKETQYF. CDR3 coding DNA: TGTGCCAGCAGTAGATGGGGAGATAGCGGGATAAAAGAGACCCAGTACTTC. The chain links TRBV28 to TRBJ2-5, with 8 bases identical to TRBD2. This CDR3 is 17 amino acids long. Trimming took 5 bases from V and 3 from J; bases not matched to a gene: 14. From germline, CDR1 is MDHEN and CDR2 SYDVKM.

The CDR3 region is CASSLSQGLYEQYF. The CDR3 nucleotides read TGTGCCAGCAGCTTATCACAGGGGCTCTACGAGCAGTACTTC. The chain joins TRBV7-8 to TRBJ2-7; TRBD1 aligns across 7 bases. Germline V gene data show CDR1 as SGHVS and CDR2 as FQNEAQ. V lost 2 bases, J lost 3 bases, and 4 bases stayed unmatched. This CDR3 comprises 14 residues.

The chain links TRBV10-3 to TRBJ2-4; 9 bases line up with TRBD1. CDR1 and CDR2 from the germline V gene are ENHRY and SYGVKD. Germline trimming cut 6 bases from V and 13 bases from J; bases unmatched to any gene: 10. The CDR3 sequence is 13 residues long. CDR3 region: CAIRRTGVEEQYF. CDR3 nucleotide sequence: TGTGCCATCAGAAGGACAGGGGTAGAGGAGCAGTACTTC.

This clonotype was seen ten or more times. The chain combines TRBV20-1 with TRBJ2-1, with 11 bases that match TRBD2. The CDR3 has 15 residues. Germline V lookup: CDR1 DFQATT, CDR2 SNEGSKA (reference sequence). The V segment lost 5 bases and the J segment 8 bases; nucleotides outside the gene matches: 11. The CDR3 nucleotides are TGCAGTGCTCAACTCGGGACTAGCGGAGCCGATGAGCAGTTCTTC. Translated, it gives CSAQLGTSGADEQFF.

The chain couples TRBV24-1 to TRBJ2-6; no clear D. This CDR3 has 16 amino acids. V was trimmed by 0 bases and J by 2 bases, leaving 7 bases between them. The germline CDR1 and CDR2 sequences are KGHDR and SFDVKD. The CDR3 DNA is TGTGCCACCAGTGATTTGTCCCCCCCTGGGGCCAACGTCCTGACTTTC. Its protein is CATSDLSPPGANVLTF.

This chain links TRBV5-1 with TRBJ2-3; 13 bases are a match to TRBD2. CDR1 is SGHRS, CDR2 YFSETQ, per germline. The J segment lost 0 bases and the V segment lost 4 bases, leaving 8 bases of the junction unmatched. The CDR3 loop spans 18 amino acids. The CDR3 spells CASSLIGLAGESTDTQYF. The CDR3 region has the DNA TGCGCCAGCAGCCTGATAGGACTAGCGGGGGAAAGCACAGATACGCAGTATTTT.

The chain carries TRBV20-1 and TRBJ2-5, with 8 bases that match TRBD1. Germline CDR1 and CDR2: DFQATT and SNEGSKA (reference sequence). The J segment lost 3 bases and the V segment lost 6 bases, leaving 6 bases of the junction unmatched. The CDR3 extends over 13 amino acids. CDR3 residues: CSAGTGPKETQYF. CDR3 nucleotide sequence: TGCAGTGCGGGGACAGGTCCTAAAGAGACCCAGTACTTC.

J is TRBJ2-1 and V is TRBV25-1, with unresolved D. With 2 bases removed from V and 1 base from J, the gap between germline ends came to 6 bases. The CDR3 sequence is 14 residues long. Germline CDR1 MGHDK, CDR2 SYGVNS. CDR3 protein: CASSERASYNEQFF. In nucleotides, the CDR3 is TGTGCCAGCAGTGAACGGGCGTCCTACAATGAGCAGTTCTTC. The whole variable domain, filled in from reference TRBV25-1 and TRBJ2-1, reads EADIYQTPRYLVIGTGKKITLECSQTMGHDKMYWYQQDPGMELHLIHYSYGVNSTEKGDLSSESTVSRIRTEHFPLTLESARPSHTSQYLCASSERASYNEQFFGPGTRLTVL.

The rearrangement joins TRBV5-1 to TRBJ1-1; 8 positions agree with TRBD1. V lost 7 bases and J lost 5; bases outside the gene matches: 10. CDR3 length equals 14 residues. Per the germline V gene, CDR1 is SGHRS and CDR2 is YFSETQ. The DNA for the CDR3 is TGCGCCAGCCAACTTCAGGGGGCAGGGACTGAAGCTTTCTTT. It encodes CASQLQGAGTEAFF.

This rearrangement joins TRBV4-3 to TRBJ2-3; possible D gene TRBD2, 6 bases. The CDR3 consists of 15 residues. Germline-derived CDR1 and CDR2 are LGHNA and YSLEER. Trimming removed 0 bases from V and 5 bases from J, with 12 bases in between. DNA of the CDR3: TGCGCCAGCAGCCAAGAACCGGGACTGGTAGATACGCAGTATTTT. The encoded protein is CASSQEPGLVDTQYF.

This clonotype appeared a few times. This chain connects TRBV12-3 or TRBV12-4 to TRBJ2-5; tentatively, D is TRBD1 or TRBD2 (5 bases each). The CDR3 spans 13 residues. Trimming cost V 3 bases and J 5 bases, with 10 bases left between them. CDR3 sequence reads: CASSLGESETQYF. CDR3 DNA: TGTGCCAGCAGTTTGGGGGAGAGCGAGACCCAGTACTTC.